These T cell receptor beta chains were read from a single sample in a study of cytomegalovirus exposure and HLA in healthy donors. Here immunoSEQ multiplex PCR was the method, and the copy in TCRdb shows in-frame clones only, minus some. The repertoire includes roughly 120,000 clones, 86% of them detected once, and under 5% sits in the top ten. Sequencing was carried out using PBMCs. These receptors originate from a man aged 18 to 29 in good health and CMV-seronegative. Both conserved end residues are part of each CDR3.

TRBJ2-1,TRBV6-5,CASSFSGQPSYNEQFF
TRBJ1-1,TRBV7-8,CASSLDRVNTEAFF
TRBJ1-5,TRBV2,CASSGGRGSQPQHF
TRBJ1-4,TRBV19,CASSKAFDRANEKLFF
TRBJ2-7,TRBV5-4,CASSDTSGKAYEQYF
TRBJ1-5,TRBV2,CASSERGNQPQHF
TRBJ2-3,TRBV2,CAAERGGRTDTQYF
TRBJ2-7,TRBV19,CASSQEVLGEQYF
TRBJ1-1,TRBV7-2,CASSLVGQGNTEAFF
TRBJ1-2,TRBV19,CASSTGTETANYGYTF
TRBJ1-5,TRBV5-4,CASSSGTGPNQPQHF
TRBJ2-2,TRBV5-1,CASSESVIGGNTGELFF
TRBJ2-7,TRBV27,CASSLLSADRGRVQQYF
TRBJ2-1,TRBV29-1,CSVGDRSRGLYNEQFF
TRBJ2-7,TRBV15,CATSRDRGSNEQYF
TRBJ2-7,TRBV20-1,CSATSSYEQYF
TRBJ1-5,TRBV12-5,CASGLPRTGGSQPQHF
TRBJ2-1,TRBV19,CASSRTSVSYNEQFF
TRBJ1-5,TRBV2,CASDGGVGNQPQHF
TRBJ1-2,TRBV19,CASSPQGQGESYGYTF
TRBJ1-3,TRBV27,CASSSNEGGLGFSGNTIYF
TRBJ2-1,TRBV19,CASSMEAGGGNEQFF
TRBJ2-1,TRBV18,CASSSGQGASREQFF
TRBJ2-7,TRBV7-8,CASSLDFYEQYF
TRBJ2-7,TRBV30,CAWKNQGGYEQYF
TRBJ1-1,TRBV9,CASSVVGGTVNTEAFF